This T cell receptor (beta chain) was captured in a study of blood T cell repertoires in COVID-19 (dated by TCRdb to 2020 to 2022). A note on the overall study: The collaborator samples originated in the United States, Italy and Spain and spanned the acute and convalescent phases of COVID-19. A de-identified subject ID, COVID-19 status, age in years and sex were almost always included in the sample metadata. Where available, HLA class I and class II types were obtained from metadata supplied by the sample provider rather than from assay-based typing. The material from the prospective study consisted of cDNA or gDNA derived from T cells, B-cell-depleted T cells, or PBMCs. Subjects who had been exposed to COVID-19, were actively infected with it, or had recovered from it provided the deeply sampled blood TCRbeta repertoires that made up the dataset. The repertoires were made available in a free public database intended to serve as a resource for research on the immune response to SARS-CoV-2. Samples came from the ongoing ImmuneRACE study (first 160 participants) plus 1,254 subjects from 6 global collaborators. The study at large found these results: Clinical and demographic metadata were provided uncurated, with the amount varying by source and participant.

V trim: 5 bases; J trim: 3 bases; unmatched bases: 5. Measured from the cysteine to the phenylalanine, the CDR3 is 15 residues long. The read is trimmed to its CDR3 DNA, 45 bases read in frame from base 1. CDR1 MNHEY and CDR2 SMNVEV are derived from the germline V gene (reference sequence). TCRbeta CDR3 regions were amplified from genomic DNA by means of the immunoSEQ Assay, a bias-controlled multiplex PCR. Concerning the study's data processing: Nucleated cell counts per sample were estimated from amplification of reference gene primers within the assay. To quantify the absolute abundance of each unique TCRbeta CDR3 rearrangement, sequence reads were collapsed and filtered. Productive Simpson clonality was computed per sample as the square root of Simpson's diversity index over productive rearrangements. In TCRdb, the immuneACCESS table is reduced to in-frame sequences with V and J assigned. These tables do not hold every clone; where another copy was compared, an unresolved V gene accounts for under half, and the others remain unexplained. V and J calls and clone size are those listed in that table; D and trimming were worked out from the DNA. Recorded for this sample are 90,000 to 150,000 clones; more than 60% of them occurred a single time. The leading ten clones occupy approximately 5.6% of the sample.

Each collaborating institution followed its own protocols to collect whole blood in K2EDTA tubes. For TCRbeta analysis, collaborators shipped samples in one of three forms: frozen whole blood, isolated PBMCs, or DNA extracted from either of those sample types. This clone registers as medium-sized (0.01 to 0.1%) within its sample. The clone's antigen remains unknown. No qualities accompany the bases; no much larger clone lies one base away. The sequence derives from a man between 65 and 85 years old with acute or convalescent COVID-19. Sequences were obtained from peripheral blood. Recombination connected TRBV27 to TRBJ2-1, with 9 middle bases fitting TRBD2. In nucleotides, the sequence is TGTGCCAGCAGTCCAACTAGCGGGTACTACAATGAGCAGTTCTTC. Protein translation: CASSPTSGYYNEQFF.